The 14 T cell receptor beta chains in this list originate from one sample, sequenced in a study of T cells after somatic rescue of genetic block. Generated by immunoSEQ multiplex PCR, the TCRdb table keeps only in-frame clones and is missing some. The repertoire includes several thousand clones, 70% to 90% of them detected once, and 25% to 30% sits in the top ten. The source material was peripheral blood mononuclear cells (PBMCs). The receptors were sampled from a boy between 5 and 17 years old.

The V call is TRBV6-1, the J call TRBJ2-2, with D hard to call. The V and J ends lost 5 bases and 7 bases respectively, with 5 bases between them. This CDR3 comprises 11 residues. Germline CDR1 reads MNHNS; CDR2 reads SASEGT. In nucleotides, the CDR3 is TGTGCCAGCAGTCCCTACGGGGAGCTGTTTTTT. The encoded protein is CASSPYGELFF.

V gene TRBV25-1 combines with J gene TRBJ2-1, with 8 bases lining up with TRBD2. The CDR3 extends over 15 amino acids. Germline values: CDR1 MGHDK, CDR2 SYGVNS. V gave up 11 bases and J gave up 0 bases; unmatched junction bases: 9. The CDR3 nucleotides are TGTGCCTGCCACCCGAGCGGGAGCTCCTACAATGAGCAGTTCTTC. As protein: CACHPSGSSYNEQFF. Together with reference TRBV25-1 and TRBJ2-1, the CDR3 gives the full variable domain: EADIYQTPRYLVIGTGKKITLECSQTMGHDKMYWYQQDPGMELHLIHYSYGVNSTEKGDLSSESTVSRIRTEHFPLTLESARPSHTSQYLCACHPSGSSYNEQFFGPGTRLTVL.

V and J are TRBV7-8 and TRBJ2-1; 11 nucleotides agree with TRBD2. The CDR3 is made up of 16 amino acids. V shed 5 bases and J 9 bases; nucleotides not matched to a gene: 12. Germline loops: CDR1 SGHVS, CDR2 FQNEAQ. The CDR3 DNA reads TGTGCCAGCAGCCGAGGGGGCCTAGCGGGAGGTGGTGAGCAGTTCTTC. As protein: CASSRGGLAGGGEQFF. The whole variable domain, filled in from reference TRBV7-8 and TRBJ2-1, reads GAGVSQSPRYKVAKRGQDVALRCDPISGHVSLFWYQQALGQGPEFLTYFQNEAQLDKSGLPSDRFFAERPEGSVSTLKIQRTQQEDSAVYLCASSRGGLAGGGEQFFGPGTRLTVL.

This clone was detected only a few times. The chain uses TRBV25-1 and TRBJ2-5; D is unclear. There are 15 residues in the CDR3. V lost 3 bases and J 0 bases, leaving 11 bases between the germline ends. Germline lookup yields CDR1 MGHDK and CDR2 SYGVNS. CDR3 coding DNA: TGTGCCAGCAGTGAGGCAGAATTGTACCAAGAGACCCAGTACTTC. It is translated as CASSEAELYQETQYF.

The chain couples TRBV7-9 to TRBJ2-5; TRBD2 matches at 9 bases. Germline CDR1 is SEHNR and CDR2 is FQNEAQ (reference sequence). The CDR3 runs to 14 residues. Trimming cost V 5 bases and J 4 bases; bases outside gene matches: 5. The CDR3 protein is CASSLSGRGETQYF. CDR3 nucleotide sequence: TGTGCCAGCAGCCTTAGCGGGAGAGGAGAGACCCAGTACTTC.

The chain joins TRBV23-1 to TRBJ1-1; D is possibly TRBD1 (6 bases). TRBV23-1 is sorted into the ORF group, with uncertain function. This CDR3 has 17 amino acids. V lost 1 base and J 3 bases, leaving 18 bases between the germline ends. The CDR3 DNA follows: TGCGCCAGCAGTCAATACCCACCTGGCAGGGGTTACACTGAAGCTTTCTTT. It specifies CASSQYPPGRGYTEAFF.

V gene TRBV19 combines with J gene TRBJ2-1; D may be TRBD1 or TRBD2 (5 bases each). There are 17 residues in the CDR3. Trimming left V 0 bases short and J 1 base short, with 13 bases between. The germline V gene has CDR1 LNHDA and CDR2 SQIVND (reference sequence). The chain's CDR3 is CASSIDRWGSSYNEQFF. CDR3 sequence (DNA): TGTGCCAGTAGTATAGATCGGTGGGGGAGTTCCTACAATGAGCAGTTCTTC.

CDR3 in amino acids: CASSTKGLHGYTF. The CDR3 nucleotides are TGTGCCAGCAGTACTAAAGGGCTTCATGGCTACACCTTC. The chain recombines TRBV9 with TRBJ1-2; D is ambiguous. CDR1 and CDR2 from the germline V gene are SGDLS and YYNGEE. CDR3 length equals 13 residues. With 5 bases removed from V and 6 bases from J, the gap between germline ends came to 14 bases.

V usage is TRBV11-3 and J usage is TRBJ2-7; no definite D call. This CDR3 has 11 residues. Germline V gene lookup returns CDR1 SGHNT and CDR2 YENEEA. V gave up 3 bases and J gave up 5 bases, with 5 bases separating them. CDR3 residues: CASSFLNEQYF. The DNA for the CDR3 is TGTGCCAGCAGCTTTCTCAACGAGCAGTACTTC.

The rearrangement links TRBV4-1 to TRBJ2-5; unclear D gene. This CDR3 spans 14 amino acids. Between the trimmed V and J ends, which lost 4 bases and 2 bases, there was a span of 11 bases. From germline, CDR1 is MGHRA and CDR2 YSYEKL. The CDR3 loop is CASSLSAVQETQYF. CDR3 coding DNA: TGCGCCAGCAGCCTGTCTGCCGTACAAGAGACCCAGTACTTC.

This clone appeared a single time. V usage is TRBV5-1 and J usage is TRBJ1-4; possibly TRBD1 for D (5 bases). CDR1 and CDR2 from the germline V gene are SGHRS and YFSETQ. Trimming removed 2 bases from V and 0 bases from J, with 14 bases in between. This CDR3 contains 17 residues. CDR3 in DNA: TGCGCCAGCAGCTTCGGGACGGCCTTTGCAACTAATGAAAAACTGTTTTTT. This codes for CASSFGTAFATNEKLFF.

CDR3 sequence reads: CASGLVRDKPAKNIQYF. CDR3 in DNA: TGTGCTAGTGGTTTGGTTCGGGACAAACCAGCCAAAAACATTCAGTACTTC. The J gene is TRBJ2-4, the V gene TRBV12-5; perhaps TRBD1 as D (6 bases). Germline values: CDR1 LGHNT, CDR2 FRNRAP. V lost 0 bases to trimming and J lost 0 bases, with 12 bases between them. CDR3 size: 17 residues.

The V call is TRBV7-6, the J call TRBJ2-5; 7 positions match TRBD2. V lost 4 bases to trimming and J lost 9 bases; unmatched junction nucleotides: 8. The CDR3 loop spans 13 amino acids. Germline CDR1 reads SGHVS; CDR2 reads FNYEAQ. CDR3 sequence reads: CASSWTRGRAQYF. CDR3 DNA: TGTGCCAGCAGCTGGACCCGAGGGAGGGCCCAGTACTTC.

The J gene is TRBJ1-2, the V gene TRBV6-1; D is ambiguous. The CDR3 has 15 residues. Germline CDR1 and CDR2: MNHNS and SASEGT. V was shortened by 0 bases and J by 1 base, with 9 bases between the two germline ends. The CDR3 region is CASSEAPTVNYGYTF. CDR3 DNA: TGTGCCAGCAGTGAAGCGCCTACAGTTAACTATGGCTACACCTTC.